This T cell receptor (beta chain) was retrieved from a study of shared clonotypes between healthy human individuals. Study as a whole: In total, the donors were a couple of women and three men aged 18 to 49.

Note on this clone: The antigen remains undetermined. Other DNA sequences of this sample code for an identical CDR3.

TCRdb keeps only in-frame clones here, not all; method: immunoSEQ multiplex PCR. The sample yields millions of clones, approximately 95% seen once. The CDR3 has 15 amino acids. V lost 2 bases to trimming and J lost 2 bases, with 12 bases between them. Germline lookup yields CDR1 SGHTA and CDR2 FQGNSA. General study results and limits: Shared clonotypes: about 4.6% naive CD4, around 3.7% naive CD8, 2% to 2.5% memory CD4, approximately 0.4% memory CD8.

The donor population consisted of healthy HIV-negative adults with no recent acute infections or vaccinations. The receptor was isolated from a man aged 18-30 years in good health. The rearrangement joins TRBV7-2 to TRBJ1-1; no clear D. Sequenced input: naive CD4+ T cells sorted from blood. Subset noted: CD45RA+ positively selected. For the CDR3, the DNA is TGTGCCAGCAGCTTATCTGGCAGTCTTAACACTGAAGCTTTCTTT. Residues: CASSLSGSLNTEAFF.